The source of this T cell receptor (beta chain) is a study of OX40 agonist ivuxolimab in advanced cancers. Study-level findings and limits: Near-lowest levels of clonal expansion characterized partial responders at 0.1-3.0 mg/kg.

Profiling relied on immunoSEQ multiplex PCR, and the TCRdb table lists in-frame clones only, not all of them. There are about 98,000 clones in the sample; more than 85% occur only once, and about 0.24% lies in the top ten. About this clone: Its antigen is not known.

Deletions cut 4 bases from V and 0 bases from J, with 11 bases between. The V gene's germline CDR1 is SGHDT and CDR2 YYEEEE. The CDR3 has 15 amino acids. The chain carries TRBV5-6 and TRBJ1-3, with unresolved D. The starting material was CD4+ or CD8+ T cells sorted from blood, obtained in a trial of the OX40 agonist ivuxolimab. The origin of this receptor is an adult with an advanced solid tumor such as melanoma, head and neck, liver or kidney cancer. CDR3 nucleotide sequence: TGTGCCAGCAGCCCTGGGTCCAGCTCTGGAAACACCATATATTTT. It yields the protein CASSPGSSSGNTIYF.